The 22 T cell receptor beta chains below come from one sample, sequenced in a study of blood T cells in healthy people across ages. Together with a sample-barcoded 5' primer, a J-beta primer mix was included in a second PCR lasting about 7 to 11 cycles. TCRdb analysed the 5' RACE reads with MiXCR anew, one entry per CDR3 protein. The table lists about 1.5 million distinct CDR3 sequences, about 42% of them singletons. Material: blood. These receptors all come from a young woman in good health.

J is TRBJ2-5 and V is TRBV20-1; 11 positions agree with TRBD2. From germline, CDR1 is DFQATT and CDR2 SNEGSKA (reference sequence). V lost 3 bases, J lost 11 bases, and 5 bases stayed unmatched. There are 12 residues in the CDR3. Here the CDR3 reads CSASLAGGRQYF. CDR3 nucleotides: TGCAGTGCTAGCCTAGCGGGAGGTCGGCAGTACTTC.

The chain links TRBV29-1 to TRBJ2-5, with D maybe TRBD1 (7 bases). Germline lookup yields CDR1 SQVTM and CDR2 ANQGSEA. CDR3 size: 14 residues. V gave up 6 bases and J gave up 3 bases, with 17 bases separating them. The CDR3 region is CSVETGEDEETQYF. The CDR3 nucleotides read TGCAGCGTGGAAACAGGGGAGGATGAAGAGACCCAGTACTTC.

V gene TRBV4-1 combines with J gene TRBJ1-5; a weak D match, TRBD1 (6 bases). V was clipped by 1 base and J by 3 bases, with 10 bases between them. The germline gives CDR1 MGHRA, CDR2 YSYEKL. The CDR3 spans 15 residues. The CDR3: CASSQVWTDNQPQHF. The CDR3 DNA sequence: TGCGCCAGCAGCCAAGTTTGGACAGACAATCAGCCCCAGCATTTT.

In this sample, this clonotype turned up a few times. The rearrangement joins TRBV28 to TRBJ2-1, with D perhaps matching TRBD2 (6 bases). The V end lost 2 bases, the J end lost 1 base, and 9 bases lay between the germline ends. This CDR3 comprises 15 residues. Germline CDR1 is MDHEN and CDR2 is SYDVKM. The CDR3 DNA is TGTGCCAGCAGTTTAACTAGCCCTTCCTACAATGAGCAGTTCTTC. Its protein is CASSLTSPSYNEQFF.

This clonotype was recorded a few times. The V and J genes are TRBV25-1 and TRBJ1-1; D not certain. Trimming shortened V by 7 bases and J by 3 bases, and 12 bases separated the two germline ends. In germline, CDR1 is MGHDK, CDR2 SYGVNS. This CDR3 region has 13 residues. The CDR3 spells CASTLDLDTEAFF. The CDR3 bases are TGTGCCAGCACCCTAGACTTAGACACTGAAGCTTTCTTT.

This clonotype occurred once. The CDR3 nucleotides are TGTGCCAGTAGTTGGAGCGGGGGCGATGGCACAGATACGCAGTATTTT. Its translation is CASSWSGGDGTDTQYF. This sequence joins TRBV19 and TRBJ2-3; 8 positions match TRBD2. CDR3 length: 16 amino acids. V lost 5 bases and J lost 1; bases outside the gene matches: 8. Germline CDR1 is LNHDA and CDR2 is SQIVND (reference sequence). The full variable domain, rest sourced from reference TRBV19 and TRBJ2-3, is DGGITQSPKYLFRKEGQNVTLSCEQNLNHDAMYWYRQDPGQGLRLIYYSQIVNDFQKGDIAEGYSVSREKKESFPLTVTSAQKNPTAFYLCASSWSGGDGTDTQYFGPGTRLTVL.

There are a few counts of this clonotype. The chain combines TRBV12-3 or TRBV12-4 with TRBJ2-5; D unclear. The CDR3 is 14 residues long. The V end was cut by 2 bases, the J end by 2 bases, with 9 bases between. The DNA of the CDR3 is TGTGCCAGCAGTTTAAGTGGCAGACAAGAGACCCAGTACTTC. Its protein product is CASSLSGRQETQYF.

This chain joins TRBV16 and TRBJ2-1, with unresolved D. The CDR3 covers 12 residues. Trimming cost V 0 bases and J 5 bases, with 2 bases left between them. Germline V gene lookup returns CDR1 KGHSY and CDR2 FQNENV. CDR3 in DNA: TGTGCCAGCAGCCAATCTCACAATGAGCAGTTCTTC. Translating gives CASSQSHNEQFF.

The chain carries TRBV5-6 and TRBJ2-1; 7 bases agree with TRBD2. With the DNA end fitting TRBJ2-7 better, the J assignment may be wrong. This CDR3 has 13 residues. Germline V gene sequence: CDR1 SGHDT, CDR2 YYEEEE. CDR3 protein: CASSALAYNEQYF. As DNA, the CDR3 is TGTGCCAGCAGCGCACTAGCGTACAATGAGCAGTACTTC.

The rearrangement links TRBV7-9 to TRBJ1-2, with TRBD1 matching 10 bases. The CDR3 has 15 residues. Germline-derived CDR1 and CDR2 are SEHNR and FQNEAQ (reference sequence). Trimming removed 3 bases from V and 4 bases from J; junction bases left unmatched: 5. Here the CDR3 reads CASSFPTGGSYGYTF. CDR3 in DNA: TGTGCCAGCAGCTTTCCGACAGGGGGCTCCTATGGCTACACCTTC.

The chain joins TRBV24-1 to TRBJ2-1; possibly TRBD1 for D (5 bases). This CDR3 spans 14 amino acids. In germline, CDR1 is KGHDR, CDR2 SFDVKD. The V and J ends lost 9 bases and 2 bases respectively, with 13 bases between them. In DNA form, the CDR3 reads TGTGCCACCTGTGGACACGACCCCTACAATGAGCAGTTCTTC. Translation gives CATCGHDPYNEQFF.

This chain connects TRBV7-2 to TRBJ1-2; the D gene is possibly TRBD1 (5 bases). CDR3 length equals 14 residues. Trimming took off 5 bases at V and 6 bases at J, with 16 bases between the two ends. Germline V lookup: CDR1 SGHTA, CDR2 FQGNSA. The CDR3 protein is CASSPAGTLNGYTF. The CDR3 bases are TGTGCCAGCAGCCCGGCAGGGACTCTGAATGGCTACACCTTC.

This chain links TRBV14 with TRBJ2-5; TRBD1 or TRBD2 may be the D gene (6 bases each). The end of the DNA is better explained by TRBJ2-7, so the J call may be wrong. The germline gives CDR1 SGHDN, CDR2 FVKESK. The CDR3 runs 16 residues. The CDR3 sequence is CASSQDIVVGGGEQYF. The CDR3 coding sequence is TGTGCCAGCAGCCAAGACATCGTGGTGGGGGGCGGCGAGCAGTACTTC.

The CDR3 sequence: CASSHLGEGSGTEAFF. The CDR3, as DNA: TGCGCCAGCAGCCACCTCGGGGAGGGGTCGGGCACTGAAGCTTTCTTT. The V and J genes are TRBV4-1 and TRBJ1-1; D may be TRBD1 (5 bases). The V gene lost 3 bases and the J gene lost 4 bases, with 18 bases spanning the gap. Germline values: CDR1 MGHRA, CDR2 YSYEKL. The CDR3 covers 16 residues.

The chain combines TRBV10-3 with TRBJ1-1, with D tentatively TRBD1 (5 bases). The germline CDR1 and CDR2 sequences are ENHRY and SYGVKD. Trimming stripped 6 bases from V and 7 bases from J, with 12 bases between. The CDR3 runs 12 residues. CDR3 region: CAIRPTGDEAFF. The CDR3 DNA sequence: TGTGCCATCAGGCCCACAGGAGATGAAGCTTTCTTT.

The V call is TRBV29-1, the J call TRBJ1-2, with no clear D. The germline gives CDR1 SQVTM, CDR2 ANQGSEA. This CDR3 contains 12 residues. Trimming removed 4 bases from V and 2 bases from J, with 8 bases in between. DNA of the CDR3: TGCAGCGTTGGGGTGACAAACTATGGCTACACCTTC. Translation gives CSVGVTNYGYTF.

The chain has TRBV7-2 and TRBJ2-1; 7 bases line up with TRBD2. Germline-derived CDR1 and CDR2 are SGHTA and FQGNSA. The CDR3 runs 16 residues. V lost 7 bases, J lost 4 bases, and 13 bases stayed unmatched. Here the CDR3 DNA reads TGTGCCAGCACCAATCGGGGACTATCACAATACAATGAGCAGTTCTTC. Amino acids: CASTNRGLSQYNEQFF.

Remarks on this clonotype: Since a much larger clone is just one base distant, this may be a read error. This chain joins TRBV5-1 and TRBJ2-1, with D perhaps TRBD2 (5 bases). The CDR3 contains 15 residues. Trimming stripped 3 bases from V and 1 base from J, with 11 bases between. Germline CDR1 is SGHRS and CDR2 is YFSETQ. The DNA for the CDR3 is TGCGCCAGCAGCTGGGAAACGGGGTCCTACAATGAGCAGTTCTTC. It yields the protein CASSWETGSYNEQFF.

This clonotype has just a few counts. The rearrangement uses TRBV27 and TRBJ2-5, with a tentative D call TRBD1 (6 bases). V was clipped by 4 bases and J by 10 bases, with 25 bases between them. This CDR3 contains 16 residues. From germline, CDR1 is MNHEY and CDR2 SMNVEV (reference sequence). The CDR3 bases are TGTGCCAGCAGTTCAAACCTCGACTGGGGGCGAGGGATCCAGTACTTC. Translating it yields CASSSNLDWGRGIQYF.

For this clonotype: Being one base from a much bigger clone, this may be a read error. The chain uses TRBV29-1 and TRBJ2-1; the match to TRBD1 covers 7 bases. Trimming at V came to 7 bases and at J to 6 bases, leaving 3 bases not matched to a gene. Germline V gene sequence: CDR1 SQVTM, CDR2 ANQGSEA. The CDR3 runs to 11 residues. The CDR3 coding sequence is TGCAGCGCTGACAGGGTCAATGAGCAGTTCTTC. Amino acids: CSADRVNEQFF.

The sample holds a few counts of this clonotype. J is TRBJ2-3 and V is TRBV5-1; D perhaps matches TRBD2 (6 bases). Trimming cost V 2 bases and J 6 bases, with 16 bases left between them. This CDR3 spans 15 amino acids. The germline CDR1 and CDR2 sequences are SGHRS and YFSETQ. CDR3 sequence: CASSFPGEATDTQYF. The DNA of the CDR3 is TGCGCCAGCAGCTTCCCGGGGGAAGCAACGGATACGCAGTATTTT.

This clonotype was counted a single time. This sequence joins TRBV7-9 and TRBJ2-2; D not resolved. The CDR3 is 16 amino acids. Germline V gives CDR1 SEHNR, CDR2 FQNEAQ (reference sequence). V lost 5 bases to trimming and J lost 4 bases, with 17 bases between them. CDR3 bases: TGTGCCAGCAGCGAACGAACCGGCCTGGGCACCGGGGAGCTGTTTTTT. It is translated as CASSERTGLGTGELFF.